This passage covers 26 T cell receptor beta chains from one sample sequenced in a study of spatial heterogeneity in lung cancer. Study-wide results and limits: Tumors with more nonsynonymous mutations had more expanded intratumoral alpha and beta TCRs.

Their antigens remain unidentified. Using its own MiXCR run on the 5' RACE reads, TCRdb lists one record per CDR3 protein. The sample holds about 13,000 distinct CDR3 sequences; roughly 3.4% are singletons and the top ten take 7% to 8%. Specified time point: sample taken at primary tumor resection. Here the sequenced sample was lung tumor tissue, taken at surgery. The receptors were gathered from a male donor with early-stage non-small cell lung cancer.

This clonotype appeared many times. The chain employs TRBV5-6 and TRBJ2-1; D unresolved. In germline, CDR1 is SGHDT, CDR2 YYEEEE. Deletions cut 3 bases from V and 15 bases from J, with 16 bases between. The CDR3 totals 12 residues. CDR3 residues: CASSSQVRVPFF. The CDR3 DNA reads TGTGCCAGCAGCTCCCAGGTTCGGGTACCGTTCTTC.

This clonotype came up many times. CDR3 sequence (DNA): TGTGCCAGTAGCCCTCCTAAGAGGGCGGGGACCCAGTACTTC. Protein sequence: CASSPPKRAGTQYF. The chain joins TRBV19 to TRBJ2-5; maybe TRBD2 (5 bases). Germline V lookup: CDR1 LNHDA, CDR2 SQIVND (reference sequence). This CDR3 region has 14 residues. Trimming removed 6 bases from V and 7 bases from J, with 18 bases in between. The full variable domain, completed using reference TRBV19 and TRBJ2-5, is DGGITQSPKYLFRKEGQNVTLSCEQNLNHDAMYWYRQDPGQGLRLIYYSQIVNDFQKGDIAEGYSVSREKKESFPLTVTSAQKNPTAFYLCASSPPKRAGTQYFGPGTRLLVL.

This clonotype has at least ten counts. The chain recombines TRBV4-1 with TRBJ2-3, with D possibly matching TRBD1 (6 bases). This CDR3 has 14 residues. Looked up from germline, CDR1 is MGHRA and CDR2 is YSYEKL. With 8 bases removed from V and 1 base from J, the gap between germline ends came to 13 bases. In nucleotides, the CDR3 is TGCGCCAGCGGACGGACAGACCGCACAGATACGCAGTATTTT. Amino acids: CASGRTDRTDTQYF.

Sample share makes this clonotype medium-sized. J is TRBJ2-5 and V is TRBV12-5; 8 bases align to TRBD1. The J segment lost 5 bases and the V segment lost 6 bases, leaving 8 bases of the junction unmatched. This CDR3 is built from 14 residues. CDR1 is LGHNT, CDR2 FRNRAP, per germline. The CDR3, as DNA: TGTGCTAGTGGGATCGGACAGGGCCAGGAGACCCAGTACTTC. Its protein product is CASGIGQGQETQYF.

This chain links TRBV4-2 with TRBJ2-5; D ambiguous. Germline V CDR1 and CDR2: LGHNA, YNFKEQ. The CDR3 covers 12 residues. The V end lost 4 bases, the J end lost 3 bases, and 6 bases lay between the germline ends. The DNA of the CDR3 is TGTGCCAGCAGCCCAGACAAAGAGACCCAGTACTTC. This sequence encodes CASSPDKETQYF.

At least ten counts were recorded for this clonotype. V is TRBV20-1 and J is TRBJ1-2; D perhaps matches TRBD1 (5 bases). Germline CDR1 is DFQATT and CDR2 is SNEGSKA (reference sequence). The V and J ends lost 1 base and 0 bases respectively, with 15 bases between them. CDR3 length: 16 residues. For the CDR3, the DNA is TGCAGTGCTAGAGCGGGGGACCTCGCGGCTAACTATGGCTACACCTTC. It yields the protein CSARAGDLAANYGYTF.

Ten or more counts support this clonotype. The chain employs TRBV20-1 and TRBJ2-1, with D unresolved. Germline CDR1 and CDR2: DFQATT and SNEGSKA (reference sequence). The CDR3 spans 15 residues. The germline V and J ends were trimmed by 3 bases and 0 bases, with 12 bases remaining between them. CDR3 protein: CSASQHASSYNEQFF. The CDR3 nucleotides are TGCAGTGCTAGCCAACATGCGAGCTCCTACAATGAGCAGTTCTTC.

In this sample, this clonotype turned up many times. The J gene is TRBJ2-1, the V gene TRBV10-3; TRBD2 agrees at 11 bases. The germline CDR1 and CDR2 sequences are ENHRY and SYGVKD. The CDR3 has 15 residues. V shed 4 bases, J shed 6 bases, and the junction held 5 bases outside the gene matches. CDR3: CAISGTSGRGNEQFF. The CDR3 DNA reads TGTGCCATCAGTGGAACTAGCGGGAGAGGCAATGAGCAGTTCTTC.

Ten or more counts support this clonotype. The chain couples TRBV7-2 to TRBJ2-3; no clear D gene. The CDR3 is made up of 15 amino acids. V was clipped by 0 bases and J by 0 bases, with 7 bases between them. Germline V gene data show CDR1 as SGHTA and CDR2 as FQGNSA. CDR3 nucleotide sequence: TGTGCCAGCAGCTTAGCGCCCGGTAGCACAGATACGCAGTATTTT. Translating it yields CASSLAPGSTDTQYF.

This clonotype was recorded many times. The chain couples TRBV7-8 to TRBJ2-3, with TRBD2 identical over 12 bases. V shed 5 bases and J 11 bases; nucleotides not matched to a gene: 17. Germline V gene sequence: CDR1 SGHVS, CDR2 FQNEAQ. The CDR3 consists of 17 residues. The CDR3 sequence: CASSPIGLAGGYVGQYF. The CDR3 coding sequence is TGTGCCAGCAGCCCTATAGGTCTAGCGGGGGGGTACGTGGGGCAGTATTTT.

This clonotype was detected only a few times. The CDR3 here is CASSLEARSYEQYV. Written as DNA, the CDR3 is TGTGCCAGCAGCTTAGAAGCCCGATCCTACGAGCAGTACGTC. V and J are TRBV7-2 and TRBJ2-7; no reliable D call. Germline CDR1 and CDR2: SGHTA and FQGNSA. This CDR3 comprises 14 residues. Trimming shortened V by 1 base and J by 1 base, and 8 bases separated the two germline ends.

This clonotype was picked up a small number of times. This CDR3 is CASSRGASGGEETQYF. DNA of the CDR3: TGTGCCAGCAGCAGGGGGGCTAGCGGGGGGGAAGAGACCCAGTACTTC. The chain has TRBV9 and TRBJ2-5; 12 bases map to TRBD2. The V gene end was trimmed by 4 bases and the J gene end by 3 bases; junction bases not matched to a gene: 7. The V gene's germline CDR1 is SGDLS and CDR2 YYNGEE. This CDR3 has 16 amino acids.

There are many counts of this clonotype. The rearrangement uses TRBV3-1 and TRBJ2-1; 11 positions match TRBD2. The CDR3 covers 16 residues. CDR1 LGHDT and CDR2 YNNKEL come from the germline V gene (reference sequence). Losses at the gene ends were 3 bases for V and 5 bases for J; bases not matched to a gene: 6. In nucleotides, the CDR3 is TGTGCCAGCAGCCAGGGAACTAGCGGGGGAAACAATGAGCAGTTCTTC. This translates into CASSQGTSGGNNEQFF.

This sequence joins TRBV6-2 or TRBV6-3 and TRBJ2-1; D remains ambiguous. The germline V and J ends were trimmed by 1 base and 3 bases, with 1 base remaining between them. This CDR3 spans 12 amino acids. Germline loops: CDR1 MNHEY, CDR2 SVGEGT. CDR3 amino acids: CASSYCYNEQFF. CDR3 DNA sequence: TGTGCCAGCAGTTACTGCTACAATGAGCAGTTCTTC.

This clonotype occurred many times. The chain couples TRBV7-2 to TRBJ2-3; D is perhaps TRBD2 (6 bases). Germline V lookup: CDR1 SGHTA, CDR2 FQGNSA. The CDR3 sequence is 15 residues long. Trimming took off 5 bases at V and 2 bases at J, with 14 bases between the two ends. The CDR3 DNA reads as TGTGCCAGCAGCGCGGGACCGCAATACACAGATACGCAGTATTTT. Translating gives CASSAGPQYTDTQYF.

This clonotype was picked up many times. The chain is built from TRBV20-1 and TRBJ1-1; no clear D gene. With 0 bases removed from V and 6 bases from J, the gap between germline ends came to 14 bases. Germline V gene sequence: CDR1 DFQATT, CDR2 SNEGSKA (reference sequence). This CDR3 has 14 amino acids. CDR3 coding DNA: TGCAGTGCTAGAGAGGTGCCCTGTGGCGCTGAAGCTTTCTTT. Its translation: CSAREVPCGAEAFF.

This clonotype counts as medium-sized. This chain joins TRBV30 and TRBJ2-1, with D unresolved. The CDR3 runs to 11 residues. Germline CDR1 and CDR2: GTSNPN and SVGIG (reference sequence). Trimming removed 8 bases at V and 3 bases at J, with 8 bases between. The CDR3 coding sequence is TGTGCCGTTAGGGACTACAATGAGCAGTTCTTC. Translated, it gives CAVRDYNEQFF. Full variable domain (missing parts from reference TRBV30 and TRBJ2-1): SQTIHQWPATLVQPVGSPLSLECTVEGTSNPNLYWYRQAAGRGLQLLFYSVGIGQISSEVPQNLSASRPQDRQFILSSKKLLLSDSGFYLCAVRDYNEQFFGPGTRLTVL.

This clonotype was detected ten times or more. V usage is TRBV21-1 and J usage is TRBJ2-7. TRBV21-1 is assigned pseudogene status. CDR3 size: 14 residues. The CDR3 DNA follows: TGTGCCAGCAGCAAAGGTGACAGCTCCTACGAGCAGTACTTC. Protein sequence: CASSKGDSSYEQYF.

By proportion, this clonotype is medium-sized. CDR3 sequence (DNA): TGTGCCAGCAGCCGGACTAGATCGAGGACCCAGTACTTC. This sequence encodes CASSRTRSRTQYF. The chain joins TRBV6-5 to TRBJ2-5, with TRBD2 identical over 7 bases. CDR1 MNHEY and CDR2 SVGAGI come from the germline V gene. CDR3 length: 13 amino acids. With 6 bases clipped from V and 7 bases from J, the junction kept 8 bases outside the gene matches.

There are many counts of this clonotype. The chain uses TRBV5-5 and TRBJ2-1; D is perhaps TRBD2 (5 bases). Trimming removed 2 bases from V and 5 bases from J, with 14 bases in between. The CDR3 contains 15 residues. Per germline, CDR1 SGHKS and CDR2 YYEKEE (reference sequence). Here the CDR3 reads CASSFERTLHNEQFF. CDR3 bases: TGTGCCAGCAGCTTCGAGAGGACTCTTCACAATGAGCAGTTCTTC.

This clonotype was recorded many times. The chain uses TRBV5-6 and TRBJ2-7; D call uncertain. This CDR3 spans 15 amino acids. Germline CDR1 reads SGHDT; CDR2 reads YYEEEE. Trimming stripped 1 base from V and 5 bases from J, with 16 bases between. The CDR3: CASSLLGFGYDEQYF. CDR3 in DNA: TGTGCCAGCAGCTTGTTAGGGTTCGGTTATGACGAGCAGTACTTC.

This clonotype was counted ten times or more. V usage is TRBV20-1 and J usage is TRBJ2-5, with D perhaps TRBD1 (5 bases). The germline CDR1 and CDR2 sequences are DFQATT and SNEGSKA (reference sequence). V lost 4 bases and J 2 bases, leaving 8 bases between the germline ends. The CDR3 spans 12 residues. The chain's CDR3 is CSAKQGQETQYF. CDR3 sequence (DNA): TGCAGTGCTAAGCAGGGACAAGAGACCCAGTACTTC.

This clonotype was seen many times. J is TRBJ1-5 and V is TRBV7-7; tentative D call: TRBD1 (6 bases). This CDR3 comprises 15 residues. Germline V gene data show CDR1 as SSHAT and CDR2 as FNYEAQ (reference sequence). V shed 0 bases and J shed 4 bases, with 10 bases lying between them. The CDR3 protein is CASSLALTGNQPQHF. DNA for the CDR3: TGTGCCAGCAGCTTAGCGCTTACAGGGAATCAGCCCCAGCATTTT.

V usage is TRBV27 and J usage is TRBJ1-6, with D unclear. The CDR3 totals 15 residues. From germline, CDR1 is MNHEY and CDR2 SMNVEV (reference sequence). The V end lost 5 bases, the J end lost 10 bases, and 18 bases lay between the germline ends. This CDR3 is CASSTQGSWRSPLHF. Here the CDR3 DNA reads TGTGCCAGCAGTACTCAAGGGTCATGGAGATCACCCCTCCACTTT.

The gene calls are TRBV12-3 or TRBV12-4 and TRBJ2-1, with D possibly matching TRBD2 (6 bases). The V and J ends lost 2 bases and 4 bases respectively, with 9 bases between them. CDR3 length: 14 amino acids. CDR3 DNA sequence: TGTGCCAGCAGTTTAATCGGGGGTTACAATGAGCAGTTCTTC. Amino acids: CASSLIGGYNEQFF.

This clonotype was picked up many times. The CDR3: CASSHDDQGTQPQHF. CDR3 DNA: TGCGCCAGCAGCCATGATGATCAGGGGACTCAGCCCCAGCATTTT. This chain connects TRBV4-1 to TRBJ1-5, with D possibly TRBD1 on 6 matching bases. This CDR3 is 15 amino acids long. Germline V lookup: CDR1 MGHRA, CDR2 YSYEKL. V was shortened by 3 bases and J by 6 bases, with 15 bases between the two germline ends.